This TCR beta chain was profiled in a study of CD8 T cells in ankylosing spondylitis (dated by TCRdb to 2016 to 2017). With regard to the full study: T cell receptor beta repertoires were profiled in healthy donors and ankylosing spondylitis patients so that disease-linked TCR variants could be found. In total, the full study cohort was made up of 110 or so healthy donors and more than 20 ankylosing spondylitis patients. Peripheral blood samples were taken, and synovial fluid was additionally collected from ankylosing spondylitis patients. What the research found in general, with its limitations: The disease-linked clones were reported to be significantly enriched in matched synovial fluid samples from ankylosing spondylitis patients. Blood from ankylosing spondylitis patients appeared to be characterized by a TCR beta motif made up of eight highly homologous amino acid variants. A CD8+ phenotype was shown by the disease-linked clones, which were found at relatively low frequencies in peripheral blood. Some of the motif variants had been reported before in the synovial fluid and blood of reactive arthritis patients, a finding that suggests common disease-initiation mechanisms.

Note on this clonotype: Which antigen it targets is not known. No much larger clonotype is one base removed from it; base qualities were not supplied.

Sequencing used an Illumina HiSeq 2500. Quantitative 5'-RACE with molecular barcodes was used to prepare TCR beta libraries. The authors' pipeline ran thus. A new computational method, built on a probabilistic model of VDJ rearrangement, was used to identify disease-linked TCR variants. TCRdb passed the public sequencing reads through fastp at Q25 and MiXCR, retaining productive beta sequences. Every distinct CDR3 protein forms one entry, paired with its most common genes and DNA. TCRdb's processing, not the study's, gives the V and J calls here. In all, the sample holds under 850,000 distinct CDR3 sequences, and around 17% of those were seen once. The top ten clonotypes cover roughly a fifth of the sample. The CDR3 runs 13 residues from the cysteine to the phenylalanine. Kept here is only the CDR3 DNA, which spans 39 bases and is read in frame from base 1. From V the trimming removes 6 bases and from J it removes 6 bases, while the gene matches leave 7 bases of the junction unaccounted for. In the germline V gene, CDR1 corresponds to SNHLY and CDR2 to FYNNEI.

The source of this sequence is a male donor with ankylosing spondylitis. The V and J segments used are TRBV2 and TRBJ2-7; 8 junctional bases match TRBD2. Sequencing input: blood, either unsorted or a sorted T cell fraction (not recorded which). This receptor has the CDR3 CASRSGRASEQYF. The DNA sequence is as follows: TGTGCCAGCAGGTCCGGGAGGGCCTCCGAGCAGTACTTC.